This T cell receptor (beta chain) was obtained from a study of T cells in localized non-small cell lung cancer. Study results and caveats: Highest T cell clonality was seen in uninvolved adjacent lung, surpassing that measured in tumor. Researchers found a median around 57 of the top 100 tumor clones in adjacent lung.

In regard to this clone: No antigen is known for it. A read error may produce the germline difference seen at one junction end.

Looked up from germline, CDR1 is SQVTM and CDR2 is ANQGSEA. The CDR3 loop spans 14 amino acids. TCRdb keeps only in-frame clones here, not all; method: immunoSEQ multiplex PCR. The sample shows approximately 2,300 clones, roughly 25% of them seen only once. This sample comprised lung tumor tissue, obtained before any cancer treatment. This sequence was found in a woman aged 35 to 69 with stage III lung adenocarcinoma. The chain recombines TRBV29-1 with TRBJ2-5; D may be TRBD2 (6 bases). This CDR3 reads CSVTAQRRDSYLDF. In DNA, the CDR3 is TGCAGCGTCACAGCCCAGAGGCGGGATTCGTATTTGGACTTC.